This T cell receptor beta chain came from a study of blood T cell repertoires in COVID-19. Study summary: Some COVID-19 samples were acute and others convalescent; all came from the United States, Italy and Spain.

Enrolled during active infection, Seattle patients were then followed longitudinally. Germline trimming cut 0 bases from V and 0 bases from J; bases unmatched to any gene: 9. Germline V gene lookup returns CDR1 GTSNPN and CDR2 SVGIG (reference sequence). This CDR3 has 17 residues. Original analysis: Nucleated cell number was recorded as an estimate derived from reference gene primer amplification. Clones were read by immunoSEQ multiplex PCR, and TCRdb kept only the in-frame ones, dropping some. That table supplies the V and J calls and clone size; D and trimming were determined from the DNA. In the table there are some 300,000 clones, 85% to 90% of which are singletons.

This receptor was identified in a woman in her fifties or sixties with COVID-19, enrolled during active disease. This chain connects TRBV30 to TRBJ1-1; 8 positions match TRBD1. Sequencing input: peripheral blood. CDR3 sequence (DNA): TGTGCCTGGAGTGTTTCCAGGACAGGGAGCATGAACACTGAAGCTTTCTTT. This translates into CAWSVSRTGSMNTEAFF.